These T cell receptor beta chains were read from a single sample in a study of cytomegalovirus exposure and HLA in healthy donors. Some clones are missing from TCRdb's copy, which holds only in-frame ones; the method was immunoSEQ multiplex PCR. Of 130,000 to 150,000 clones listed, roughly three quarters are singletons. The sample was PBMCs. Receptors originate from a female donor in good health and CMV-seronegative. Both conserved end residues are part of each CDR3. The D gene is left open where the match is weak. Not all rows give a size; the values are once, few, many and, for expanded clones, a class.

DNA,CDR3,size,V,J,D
TGTGCCAGCAGGTTCTTGGGGACTAGCGGAGACAATGAGCAGTTCTTC,CASRFLGTSGDNEQFF,.,TRBV27,TRBJ2-1,TRBD2
TGCGCCAGCAGCTTTGTGACAGGAGCCACAGATACGCAGTATTTT,CASSFVTGATDTQYF,.,TRBV5-1,TRBJ2-3,.
TGTGCCAGCAGCCCTGGCTTGATCAGGGAACTCAGAGAGACCCAGTACTTC,CASSPGLIRELRETQYF,.,TRBV5-4,TRBJ2-5,.
TGCGCCAGCAGCCCCGCGGGGGGGCGAACGTACGAGCAGTACTTC,CASSPAGGRTYEQYF,few,TRBV4-1,TRBJ2-7,TRBD2
TGCGCCAGCAGCCAAGTTCTAGCGGGGGGCTACGAGCAGTACTTC,CASSQVLAGGYEQYF,few,TRBV4-1,TRBJ2-7,TRBD2
TGTGCCACCAGCAGAGTCTTACAGGGTTGGAGCACTGAAGCTTTCTTT,CATSRVLQGWSTEAFF,once,TRBV15,TRBJ1-1,.
TGCGCCAGCAGCTTGAGGCCTAGCGGGAACCCCGGGGAGCTGTTTTTT,CASSLRPSGNPGELFF,.,TRBV5-1,TRBJ2-2,TRBD2
TGTGCCACCAGCAGTCTTTTTCGCAATCAGCCCCAGCATTTT,CATSSLFRNQPQHF,.,TRBV15,TRBJ1-5,.
TGCGCCAGCAGCTCCGGGACAGACGAAAAACTGTTTTTT,CASSSGTDEKLFF,.,TRBV5-1,TRBJ1-4,TRBD1
TGTGCCAGCAGCGGGACAGTCTACGAGCAGTACTTC,CASSGTVYEQYF,few,TRBV2,TRBJ2-7,TRBD1
TGCGCCAGCAGCCACCGAGAGGACACTGAAGCTTTCTTT,CASSHREDTEAFF,.,TRBV5-1,TRBJ1-1,.
TGTGCCAGCAGTCTAACGAGGGGGCCGGCCTACGAGCAGTACTTC,CASSLTRGPAYEQYF,.,TRBV6-5,TRBJ2-7,TRBD1
TGTGCCAGCGAAGCTGGGGCTAGCAATCAGCCCCAGCATTTT,CASEAGASNQPQHF,few,TRBV6-1,TRBJ1-5,.
TGTGCCAGCAGCTTGGGGGCGCACTATGGCTACACCTTC,CASSLGAHYGYTF,.,TRBV7-2,TRBJ1-2,.
TGTGCCAGCAGCTTAGCGGGGACAGGGCCCGATAGGGAGACCCAGTACTTC,CASSLAGTGPDRETQYF,.,TRBV7-9,TRBJ2-5,TRBD1
TGCAGCGTTGGGGAGGGGAGGCAAGAGACCCAGTACTTC,CSVGEGRQETQYF,once,TRBV29-1,TRBJ2-5,TRBD2
TGCGCCAGCAGCCAAGATCTGGGACAGCCGTACACTGAAGCTTTCTTT,CASSQDLGQPYTEAFF,few,TRBV4-3,TRBJ1-1,TRBD1
TGTGCCAGCAGTGAAGCGCCACAGATAGGCGGGGAGCTGTTTTTT,CASSEAPQIGGELFF,.,TRBV2,TRBJ2-2,.
TGTGCCAGCAGCCTCACTAGCGGGGGGTTCTACGAGCAGTACTTC,CASSLTSGGFYEQYF,.,TRBV7-9,TRBJ2-7,TRBD2
TGTGCCAGCTCACCCTTAGGGCCCGGACTAGCGGGATCCTCGGTGACCCAGTACTTC,CASSPLGPGLAGSSVTQYF,once,TRBV18,TRBJ2-5,TRBD2
TGTGCCAGTAGTATAAAAGCGGGATTCTCCTACAATGAGCAGTTCTTC,CASSIKAGFSYNEQFF,.,TRBV19,TRBJ2-1,TRBD2
TGTGCCAGCAGCCAAGATTGGGCCGGGACTAGCGGGAGGAGCTCCTACAATGAGCAGTTCTTC,CASSQDWAGTSGRSSYNEQFF,.,TRBV14,TRBJ2-1,TRBD2
TGTGCCAGCAGTTTAAGAGCCTCTGGGGCCAACGTCCTGACTTTC,CASSLRASGANVLTF,.,TRBV28,TRBJ2-6,.
TGCGCCAGCAGCTATGACGGGACAGGTGGTCAGCCCCAGCATTTT,CASSYDGTGGQPQHF,.,TRBV5-1,TRBJ1-5,TRBD1
TGTGCCAGCAGTGAAAGAGGGCTAAAGTCCTACGAGCAGTACTTC,CASSERGLKSYEQYF,.,TRBV6-1,TRBJ2-7,.
TGTTCCAGTAGGACTACCTACAATGAGCAGTTCTTC,CSSRTTYNEQFF,.,TRBV7-9,TRBJ2-1,.
TGTGCCTGGAGAGCGGACAGAAGGGCCTCTGGAAACACCATATATTTT,CAWRADRRASGNTIYF,.,TRBV30,TRBJ1-3,.
TGTGCCAGCAGCTTATGGACAGGGGTAACTGAAGCTTTCTTT,CASSLWTGVTEAFF,.,TRBV5-8,TRBJ1-1,TRBD1
TGTGCCAGCAGTTATGGACAGGGGAACACCGGGGAGCTGTTTTTT,CASSYGQGNTGELFF,once,TRBV27,TRBJ2-2,TRBD1
TGCGCCAGCAGCCAGGGACTAGCGGTGTACAATGAGCAGTTCTTC,CASSQGLAVYNEQFF,.,TRBV4-1,TRBJ2-1,TRBD2
TGCGCCAGCAGCGGACACTGGTACGAGCAGTACTTC,CASSGHWYEQYF,.,TRBV5-1,TRBJ2-7,.
TGTGCCAGCAGTTTACGGGCAGGGGCTGGGGCCAACGTCCTGACTTTC,CASSLRAGAGANVLTF,.,TRBV27,TRBJ2-6,.
TGTGCCAGCAGTCCCGGGACATCGAACACTGAAGCTTTCTTT,CASSPGTSNTEAFF,few,TRBV2,TRBJ1-1,.
TGTGCTAGTGGTTTGGGACTCCAATCGCCCCAGCATTTT,CASGLGLQSPQHF,.,TRBV12-5,TRBJ1-5,.
TGTGCCAGCAGTTTATCGACAGTTAGTGAAGCTTTCTTT,CASSLSTVSEAFF,.,TRBV27,TRBJ1-1,.
TGTGCCAGCAGTTACGGCGTGCGGGGGCAAGCTGAAAAACTGTTTTTT,CASSYGVRGQAEKLFF,few,TRBV6-6,TRBJ1-4,.
TGTGCCAGCAGCTTAGTCGGGGTCCAGAAGCAAACGCAGTATTTT,CASSLVGVQKQTQYF,.,TRBV7-8,TRBJ2-3,.
TGTGCCAGCAGCATCGGGGCTGAAGCTTTCTTT,CASSIGAEAFF,.,TRBV21-1,TRBJ1-1,.
TGTGCCTGGAGTGTAGGCAGGCGCACAGATACGCAGTATTTT,CAWSVGRRTDTQYF,.,TRBV30,TRBJ2-3,.
TGTGCCAGCAACAGCCGGAAGAAGGCTAATGAAAAACTGTTTTTT,CASNSRKKANEKLFF,once,TRBV5-6,TRBJ1-4,.
TGCGCCAGCAGCCAAGATCGGGGGGGGAACACCGGGGAGCTGTTTTTT,CASSQDRGGNTGELFF,few,TRBV4-3,TRBJ2-2,TRBD2
TGTGCCAGCAGCTTGGGATTGCTCAGTAGCACAGATACGCAGTATTTT,CASSLGLLSSTDTQYF,.,TRBV5-4,TRBJ2-3,.
TGTGCCAGTAGTCTGGTCGGGGAGTATCGGTATGGCTACCCCTTC,CASSLVGEYRYGYPF,.,TRBV19,TRBJ1-2,.
TGTGCCAGCAGCGGACCGGGACAGGGTTATTCACCCCTCCACTTT,CASSGPGQGYSPLHF,.,TRBV9,TRBJ1-6,TRBD1
TGTGCCAGCAGCTTACTAGCGGGAGCCCCCTACGAGCAGTACTTC,CASSLLAGAPYEQYF,.,TRBV5-6,TRBJ2-7,TRBD2
TGTGCCAGCAGTGAACCCCTAGCGGGAGGGCCCAATGAGCAGTTCTTC,CASSEPLAGGPNEQFF,few,TRBV6-1,TRBJ2-1,TRBD2
TGTGCCAGTAGTACGGCGGGGAGCCCCCTCTATGGCTACACCTTC,CASSTAGSPLYGYTF,.,TRBV19,TRBJ1-2,.
TGTGCCTGGAGTGCGATGGACTTGATCGATGAGCAGTTCTTC,CAWSAMDLIDEQFF,.,TRBV30,TRBJ2-1,.
TGTGCCAGCAGTGAGGGGGCTGTCCGACCCCTCACAGATACGCAGTATTTT,CASSEGAVRPLTDTQYF,.,TRBV27,TRBJ2-3,TRBD1
TGTGCCAGCATTAGGGGACAGGGAAACAAGCGGGAGATCACAGATACGCAGTATTTT,CASIRGQGNKREITDTQYF,.,TRBV2,TRBJ2-3,.
TGTGCCAGCAGCCGAATGGAGACGAGGAACACTGAAGCTTTCTTT,CASSRMETRNTEAFF,.,TRBV5-4,TRBJ1-1,.